The T cell receptor beta chain described here comes from a study of T cells after yellow fever vaccination. Study background: Researchers used SMART-Seq v4 Ultra Low Input to prepare fractions that had low cell numbers. Findings of the study overall: Post-booster repertoires contained most primary-vaccination clones again (about 95% CD4, over 70% CD8).

The ends were cut back, 8 bases at V and 2 bases at J, with 10 bases in the middle. CDR1 is KGHSH and CDR2 is LQKENI in the germline V gene. The length of the CDR3 is 13 residues. As regards this clonotype: Its antigen is as yet unknown.

Synthesis of TCR cDNA relied on 5'RACE template switching, which attached a universal primer site and UMIs. In TCRdb, the 5' RACE reads were re-called with MiXCR into one record per CDR3 protein. The data contain about 320,000 distinct CDR3 sequences, around 11% of them singletons. This TCR was recovered from a man aged 18 to 30 who received the YFV17D yellow fever vaccine. V is TRBV18 and J is TRBJ1-3, with D possibly TRBD1 on 6 matching bases. This sample comprised CD4+ T cells sorted from PBMCs, obtained 45 days after the yellow fever booster vaccination. The CDR3 nucleotides read TGTGCCAGCGCCCAGGGGACTGGAAACACCATATATTTT. This encodes CASAQGTGNTIYF.